This TCR beta chain was captured in a study of blood T cell repertoires in COVID-19. Method: immunoSEQ multiplex PCR; TCRdb's copy keeps in-frame clones and lacks some. Seen here are 250,000 to 350,000 clones, 88% observed once, and the top ten hold under 2.5%. The CDR3 is made up of 15 amino acids. Germline loops: CDR1 GTSNPN, CDR2 SVGIG (reference sequence). Unmatched junction bases numbered 9, after V lost 3 bases and J lost 6 bases. Sequenced material: PBMCs or T cells enriched from blood (not recorded which). The rearrangement links TRBV30 to TRBJ2-1; TRBD1 matches at 9 bases. The sequence was collected from a woman in her fifties or sixties in a cohort exposed to, infected with or recovered from COVID-19 (not recorded which). The CDR3 nucleotides are TGTGCCTGGAGATTTGGGGACAGGGACTTCAATGAGCAGTTCTTC. Residues: CAWRFGDRDFNEQFF.